Listed below are T cell receptor beta chains from one sample, sequenced in a study of graft-versus-host responses after intestinal transplantation. TCRdb's table, derived via immunoSEQ multiplex PCR, lists solely in-frame clones and lacks some. This sample has 90,000 to 95,000 clones, with 75% to 95% found just once. These receptors lack a known antigen. Here the sequenced sample was unstimulated CD8+ T cells sorted from spleen or lymph node cells, taken before intestinal transplant. The origin of the receptors is a human donor who received an intestinal transplant. Both conserved end residues are part of each CDR3. The D gene is left open where the match is weak. Clone sizes are given selectively: once, few, many, or a class where the clone is expanded.

>TRBJ2-3|TRBV6-1|once|TRBD1
TGTGCCAGCAGTGAACGGGGCAGGGGGCGCACAGATACGCAGTATTTT
CASSERGRGRTDTQYF
>TRBJ1-3|TRBV4-3|once|TRBD1
TGCGCCAGCAGCCTATGGACAGGGGAAGCCTCTGGAAACACCATATATTTT
CASSLWTGEASGNTIYF
>TRBJ1-1|TRBV5-1|-|TRBD1
TGCGCCAGCAGCCGGACAGGGAACACTGAAGCTTTCTTT
CASSRTGNTEAFF
>TRBJ1-1|TRBV19|-|TRBD1
TGTGCCAGTACCACGGACAGGGGAAAAGAAGCTTTCTTT
CASTTDRGKEAFF
>TRBJ2-7|TRBV5-4|-|TRBD1
TGTGCCAGCAGCTCACAGGGGGGCTCCGAGCAGTACTTC
CASSSQGGSEQYF
>TRBJ2-7|TRBV5-8|once|-
TGTGCCAGCAGCTTGAGGGGTACCTACGAGCAGTACTTC
CASSLRGTYEQYF
>TRBJ1-5|TRBV9|-|-
TGTGCCAGCAGCGTAGCTGAGGGGGATCAGCCCCAGCATTTT
CASSVAEGDQPQHF
>TRBJ2-7|TRBV5-1|once|TRBD1
TGCGCCAGCAGCCTGGACAGGGAAATTCACGAGCAGTACTTC
CASSLDREIHEQYF
>TRBJ2-7|TRBV9|-|TRBD1
TGTGCCAGCAGCGTGGGGACAGGGGACTACGAGCAGTACTTC
CASSVGTGDYEQYF
>TRBJ2-2|TRBV28|-|-
TGTGCCAGCAGTTTTTATGACACCGGGGAGCTGTTTTTT
CASSFYDTGELFF
>TRBJ1-2|TRBV18|-|TRBD1
TGTGCCAGCTCACCGGGACAGCCCCCTCTCTATGGCTACACCTTC
CASSPGQPPLYGYTF